This T cell receptor beta chain came from a study of patients and donors after allogeneic stem cell transplantation. TCRdb re-called the RT-PCR reads through MiXCR, storing one row per CDR3 protein. This sample has roughly 230,000 distinct CDR3 sequences, with 11% to 15% found just once. Sequencing was performed on blood, either unsorted or a sorted T cell fraction (not recorded which). The receptor was isolated from a human donor who was either an allogeneic HSCT recipient or a stem cell or donor lymphocyte infusion donor (not recorded which). It is not recorded whose cells these are; they may come from a transplant donor.

CDR3 coding DNA: TGTGCCACCAGCAGAGGAGGCATCATGAGCTCCTACGAGCAGTACTTC. Translation gives CATSRGGIMSSYEQYF. The V gene is TRBV15, the J gene TRBJ2-7; D is unclear. In germline, CDR1 is LNHNV, CDR2 YYDKDF (reference sequence). V gave up 1 base and J gave up 0 bases, with 13 bases separating them. The CDR3 runs 16 residues.